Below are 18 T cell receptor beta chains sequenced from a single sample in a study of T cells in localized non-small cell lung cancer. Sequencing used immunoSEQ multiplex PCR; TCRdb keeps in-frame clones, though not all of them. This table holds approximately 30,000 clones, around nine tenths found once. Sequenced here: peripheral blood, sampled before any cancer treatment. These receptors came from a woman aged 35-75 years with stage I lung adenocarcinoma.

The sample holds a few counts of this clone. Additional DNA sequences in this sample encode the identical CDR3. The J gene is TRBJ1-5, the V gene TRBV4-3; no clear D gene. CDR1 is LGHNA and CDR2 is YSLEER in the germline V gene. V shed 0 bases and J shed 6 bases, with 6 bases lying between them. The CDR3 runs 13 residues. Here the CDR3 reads CASSQDRRQPQHF. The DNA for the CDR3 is TGCGCCAGCAGCCAAGACCGCCGTCAGCCCCAGCATTTT.

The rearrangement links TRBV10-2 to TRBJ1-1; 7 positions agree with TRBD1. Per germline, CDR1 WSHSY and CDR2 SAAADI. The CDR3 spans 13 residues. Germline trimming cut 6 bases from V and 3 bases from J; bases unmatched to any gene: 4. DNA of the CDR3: TGCGCCAGCAGGGGACAGATATACACTGAAGCTTTCTTT. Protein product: CASRGQIYTEAFF.

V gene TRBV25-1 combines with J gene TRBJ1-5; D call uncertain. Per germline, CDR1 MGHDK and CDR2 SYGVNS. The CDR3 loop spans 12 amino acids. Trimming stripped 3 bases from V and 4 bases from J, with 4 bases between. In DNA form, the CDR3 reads TGTGCCAGCAGTGAGGGTAATCAGCCCCAGCATTTT. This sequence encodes CASSEGNQPQHF.

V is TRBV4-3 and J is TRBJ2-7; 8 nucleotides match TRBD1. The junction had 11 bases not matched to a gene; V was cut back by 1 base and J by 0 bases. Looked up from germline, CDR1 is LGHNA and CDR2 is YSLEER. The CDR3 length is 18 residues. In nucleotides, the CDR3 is TGCGCCAGCAGCCAAGGGACAGGGCGTCGCCTAAACTCCTACGAGCAGTACTTC. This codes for CASSQGTGRRLNSYEQYF.

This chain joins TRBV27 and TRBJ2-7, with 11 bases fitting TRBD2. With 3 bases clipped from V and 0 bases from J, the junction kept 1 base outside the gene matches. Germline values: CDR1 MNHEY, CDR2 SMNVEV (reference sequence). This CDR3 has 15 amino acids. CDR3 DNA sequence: TGTGCCAGCAGTTTTAGCGGGGGGGCCTCCTACGAGCAGTACTTC. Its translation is CASSFSGGASYEQYF.

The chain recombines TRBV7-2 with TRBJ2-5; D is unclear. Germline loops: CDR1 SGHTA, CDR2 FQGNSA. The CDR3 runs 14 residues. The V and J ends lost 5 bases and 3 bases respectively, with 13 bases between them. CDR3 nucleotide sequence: TGTGCCAGCAGCCCCCCCCCGACCGAAGAGACCCAGTACTTC. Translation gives CASSPPPTEETQYF.

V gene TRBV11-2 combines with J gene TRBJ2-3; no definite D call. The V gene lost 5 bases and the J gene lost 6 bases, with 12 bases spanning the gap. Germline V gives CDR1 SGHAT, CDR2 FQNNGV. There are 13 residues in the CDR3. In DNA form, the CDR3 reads TGTGCCAGCAGCCACTCCCAGATGGATACGCAGTATTTT. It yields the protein CASSHSQMDTQYF.

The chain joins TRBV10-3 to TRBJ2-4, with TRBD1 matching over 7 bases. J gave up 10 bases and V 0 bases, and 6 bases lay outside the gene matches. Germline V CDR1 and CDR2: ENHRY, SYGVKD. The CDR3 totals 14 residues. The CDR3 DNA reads TGTGCCATCAGTGAGTCGGAGGACAGGAGGATTCAGTACTTC. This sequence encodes CAISESEDRRIQYF.

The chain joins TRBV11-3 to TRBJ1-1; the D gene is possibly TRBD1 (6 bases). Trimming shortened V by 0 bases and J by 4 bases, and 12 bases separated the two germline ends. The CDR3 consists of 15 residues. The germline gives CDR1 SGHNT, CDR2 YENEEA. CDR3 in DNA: TGTGCCAGCAGCTTAGAGTGGGGGCAGACCACTGAAGCTTTCTTT. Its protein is CASSLEWGQTTEAFF.

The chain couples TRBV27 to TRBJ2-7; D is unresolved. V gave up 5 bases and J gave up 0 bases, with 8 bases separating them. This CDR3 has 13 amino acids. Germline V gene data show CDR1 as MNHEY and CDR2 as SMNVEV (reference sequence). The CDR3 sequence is CASSIYSSYEQYF. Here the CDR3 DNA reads TGTGCCAGCAGTATATACAGCTCCTACGAGCAGTACTTC.

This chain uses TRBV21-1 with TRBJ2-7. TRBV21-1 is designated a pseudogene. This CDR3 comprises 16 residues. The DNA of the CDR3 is TGTGCCAGCAGCATTCTCCCCTCAAACGGCGCCTACGAGCAGTACTTC. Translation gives CASSILPSNGAYEQYF.

CDR3 sequence reads: CASSGTLSPLHF. In DNA, the CDR3 is TGTGCCAGCAGCGGGACCCTTTCACCCCTCCACTTT. The chain employs TRBV9 and TRBJ1-6, with D uncertain. The CDR3 is made up of 12 amino acids. V lost 3 bases and J 9 bases, leaving 7 bases between the germline ends. Germline V gives CDR1 SGDLS, CDR2 YYNGEE.

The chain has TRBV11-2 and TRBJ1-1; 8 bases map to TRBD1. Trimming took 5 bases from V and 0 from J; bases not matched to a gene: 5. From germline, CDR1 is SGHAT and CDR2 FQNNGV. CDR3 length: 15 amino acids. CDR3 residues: CASSTRQGMNTEAFF. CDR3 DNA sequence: TGTGCCAGCAGCACCCGACAGGGGATGAACACTGAAGCTTTCTTT.

The CDR3 protein is CASSSPDRFHEQYF. Written as DNA, the CDR3 is TGCGCCAGCAGCTCCCCTGACAGGTTCCACGAGCAGTACTTC. The V call is TRBV5-1, the J call TRBJ2-7; D may be TRBD1 (6 bases). Germline V gene lookup returns CDR1 SGHRS and CDR2 YFSETQ. This CDR3 spans 14 amino acids. V shed 3 bases and J shed 5 bases, with 15 bases lying between them.

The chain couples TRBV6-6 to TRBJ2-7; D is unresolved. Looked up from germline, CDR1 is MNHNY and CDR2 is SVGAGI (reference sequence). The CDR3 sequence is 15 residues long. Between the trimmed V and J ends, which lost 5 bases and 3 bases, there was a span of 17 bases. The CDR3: CASSRRPDNYYEQYF. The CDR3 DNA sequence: TGTGCCAGCAGTAGGCGGCCCGACAATTACTACGAGCAGTACTTC.

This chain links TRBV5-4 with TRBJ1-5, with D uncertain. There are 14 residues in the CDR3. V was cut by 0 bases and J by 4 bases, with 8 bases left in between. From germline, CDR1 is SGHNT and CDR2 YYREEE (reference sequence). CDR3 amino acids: CASSLAGLNQPQHF. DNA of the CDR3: TGTGCCAGCAGCTTGGCCGGATTAAATCAGCCCCAGCATTTT. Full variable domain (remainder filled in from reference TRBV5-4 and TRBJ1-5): ETGVTQSPTHLIKTRGQQVTLRCSSQSGHNTVSWYQQALGQGPQFIFQYYREEENGRGNFPPRFSGLQFPNYSSELNVNALELDDSALYLCASSLAGLNQPQHFGDGTRLSIL.

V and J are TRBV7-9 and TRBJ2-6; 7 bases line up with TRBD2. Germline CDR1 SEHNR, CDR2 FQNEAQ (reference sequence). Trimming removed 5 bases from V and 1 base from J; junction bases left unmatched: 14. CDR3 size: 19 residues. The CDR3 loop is CASSLKQWGGKSGANVLTF. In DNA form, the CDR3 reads TGTGCCAGCAGCCTTAAACAGTGGGGGGGAAAGTCTGGGGCCAACGTCCTGACTTTC.

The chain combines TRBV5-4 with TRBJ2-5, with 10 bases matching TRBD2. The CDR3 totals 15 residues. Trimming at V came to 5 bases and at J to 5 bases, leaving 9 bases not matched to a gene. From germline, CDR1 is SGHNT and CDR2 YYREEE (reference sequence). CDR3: CASRLAGGSKETQYF. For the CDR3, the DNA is TGTGCCAGCAGGTTAGCGGGGGGTTCGAAGGAGACCCAGTACTTC.